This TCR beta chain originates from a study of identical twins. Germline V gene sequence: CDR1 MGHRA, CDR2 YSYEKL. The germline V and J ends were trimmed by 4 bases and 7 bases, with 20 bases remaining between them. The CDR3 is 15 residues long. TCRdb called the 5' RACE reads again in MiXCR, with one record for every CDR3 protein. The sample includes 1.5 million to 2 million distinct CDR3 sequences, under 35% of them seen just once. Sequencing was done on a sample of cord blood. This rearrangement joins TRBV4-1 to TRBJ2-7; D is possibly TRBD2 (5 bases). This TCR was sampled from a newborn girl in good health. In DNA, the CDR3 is TGCGCCAGCAGCCGGCGAGGGCCTTTTGGCAATGAGCAGTACTTC. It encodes CASSRRGPFGNEQYF.